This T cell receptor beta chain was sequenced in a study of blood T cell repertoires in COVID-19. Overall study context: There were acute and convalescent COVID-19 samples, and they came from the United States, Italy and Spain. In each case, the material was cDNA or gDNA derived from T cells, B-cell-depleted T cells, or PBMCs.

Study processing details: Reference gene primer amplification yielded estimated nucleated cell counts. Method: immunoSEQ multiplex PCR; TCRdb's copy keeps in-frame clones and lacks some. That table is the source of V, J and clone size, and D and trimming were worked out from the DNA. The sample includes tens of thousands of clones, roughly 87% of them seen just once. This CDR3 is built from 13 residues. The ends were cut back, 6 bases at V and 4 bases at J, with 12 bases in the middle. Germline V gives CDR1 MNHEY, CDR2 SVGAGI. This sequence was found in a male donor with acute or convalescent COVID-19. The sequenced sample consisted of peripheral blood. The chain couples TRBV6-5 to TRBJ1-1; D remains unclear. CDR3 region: CASSRERGTEAFF. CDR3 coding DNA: TGTGCCAGCAGCCGGGAGCGGGGCACTGAAGCTTTCTTT.